A selection of T cell receptor beta chains follows, all from one sample in a study of blood T cells in healthy people across ages. In TCRdb, the 5' RACE reads were re-called with MiXCR into one record per CDR3 protein. The sample lists about 930,000 distinct CDR3 sequences; approximately 32% were seen once. The same data also went into a second study, on T cells of mothers and their children.

Specimen: blood. The receptors derive from a woman aged 40 to 49 in good health. The CDR3 runs from the conserved cysteine through the conserved F or W. The D gene is left open where the match is weak. Where a row states a size, it is once, few, many or the class of an expanded clone; other rows omit it.

j_call clone_size v_call d_call cdr3_nt cdr3_aa
TRBJ1-1 few TRBV29-1 TRBD1 TGCAGCGTTGAACCGGGACAGAGGCTTTTTGAAGCTTTCTTT CSVEPGQRLFEAFF
TRBJ2-1 few TRBV19 TRBD2 TGTGCCAGTAGTCCCGGGACTACGGGCGAGCAGTTCTTC CASSPGTTGEQFF
TRBJ2-7 NA TRBV28 NA TGTGCCAGCAGTCCCTGGACACCTACCTACGAGCAGTACTTC CASSPWTPTYEQYF
TRBJ1-1 NA TRBV20-1 TRBD1 TGCAGTGCTAGCGGACAGGGGCCAAATGAAGCTTTCTTT CSASGQGPNEAFF
TRBJ2-3 NA TRBV20-1 NA TGCAGTGCCCCTCTCTATACGCAGTATTTT CSAPLYTQYF
TRBJ2-7 NA TRBV9 TRBD2 TGTGCCAGCGGGATCGGACTAGCGGGAGGAATCAACGAGCAGTACTTC CASGIGLAGGINEQYF
TRBJ1-1 NA TRBV30 NA TGTGCCTGGAGTGTCCCCTTAAACAGGGCCACTGAAGCTTTCTTT CAWSVPLNRATEAFF
TRBJ2-7 many TRBV7-2 NA TGTGCCAGCAGCTTACAGGGGATTTACGAGCAGTACTTC CASSLQGIYEQYF
TRBJ1-4 many TRBV25-1 NA TGTGCCAGCAGTGGAAACAGGGCTTTCGGTGAAAAACTGTTTTTT CASSGNRAFGEKLFF
TRBJ2-7 NA TRBV5-1 NA TGCGCCAGCAGCTTGATGGCAGGGTCCTACGAGCAGTACTTC CASSLMAGSYEQYF
TRBJ2-1 NA TRBV9 NA TGTGCCAGCCAGGGGGGCTCCTACAATGAGCAGTTCTTC CASQGGSYNEQFF
TRBJ1-1 many TRBV10-3 TRBD1 TGTGCCATCAGTCTAGGACAGGCTGAAGCTTTCTTT CAISLGQAEAFF
TRBJ2-5 few TRBV9 TRBD2 TGTGCCAGCAGCCCCAGGGCGGGGGTCGAGACCCAGTACTTC CASSPRAGVETQYF
TRBJ1-2 NA TRBV20-1 NA TGCAGTGCTAGACCCTGGGACGGGAACTATGGCTACACCTTC CSARPWDGNYGYTF
TRBJ1-1 few TRBV6-6 NA TGTGCCAGCAGTTCAAGGGCGGACACTGAAGCTTTCTTT CASSSRADTEAFF
TRBJ2-1 NA TRBV29-1 NA TGCAGCGTGGCCCTGGACTTCAATGAGCAGTTCTTC CSVALDFNEQFF
TRBJ1-1 few TRBV29-1 NA TGCAGCGTACGGATGAACACTGAAGCTTTCTTT CSVRMNTEAFF
TRBJ2-7 many TRBV27 TRBD1 TGTGCCAGCAGTTTTGTACAGGGGGCTACCCTCTACGAGCAGTACTTC CASSFVQGATLYEQYF
TRBJ2-5 NA TRBV5-1 TRBD1 TGCGCCAGCAGCGCCCAGGGGGCGCACAACAATGAGCAGTACTTC CASSAQGAHNNEQYF
TRBJ2-4 NA TRBV3-1 NA TGTGCCAGCAGCCCCTCCCTAGGGGCGGCAAACATTCAGTACTTC CASSPSLGAANIQYF
TRBJ2-1 few TRBV28 NA TGTGCCAGCAGTTTCTTCAGGAATGAGCAGTTCTTC CASSFFRNEQFF
TRBJ1-1 NA TRBV20-1 NA TGCAGTGCTAGAGATAACTCCGGGACACATAACACTGAAGCTTTCTTT CSARDNSGTHNTEAFF
TRBJ1-4 NA TRBV7-9 TRBD1 TGTGCCAGCAGCTTGGGACAGGGATGGGAAAAACTGTTTTTT CASSLGQGWEKLFF
TRBJ1-1 few TRBV30 NA TGTGCCTGGAGTGCAGGGGCGAACACTGAAGCTTTCTTT CAWSAGANTEAFF
TRBJ2-7 NA TRBV9 NA TGTGCCAGCAACGTAGCCGAGGGGCGGTACGAGCAGTACTTC CASNVAEGRYEQYF
TRBJ1-5 NA TRBV5-1 NA TGCGCCAGCAGCCCCGGGATGGATTTTAGCAATCAGCCCCAGCATTTT CASSPGMDFSNQPQHF
TRBJ2-7 few TRBV2 TRBD1 TGTGCCAGCAGTCGGGACAGGGGTCTCGAGCAGTACTTC CASSRDRGLEQYF
TRBJ1-5 NA TRBV7-2 TRBD1 TGTGCCAGCAGCCAAGGACAGGGGGCAGGTCAGCCCCAGCATTTT CASSQGQGAGQPQHF
TRBJ1-2 few TRBV6-2/TRBV6-3 NA TGTGCCAGCAGCCAGGAGGGTTCGGTTCCTGGCTACACCTTC CASSQEGSVPGYTF
TRBJ2-5 few TRBV11-2 TRBD2 TGTGCCAGCAGCCCCTTCGGGGGGGACCAAGAGACCCAGTACTTC CASSPFGGDQETQYF
TRBJ1-1 NA TRBV12-3/TRBV12-4 TRBD1 TGTGCCAGCACCGTAACGGGACAGGGATTTTTCACTGAAGCTTTCTTT CASTVTGQGFFTEAFF
TRBJ2-7 NA TRBV5-1 NA TGCGCCAGCAGCTTGGTGAGGGGGAGCTCCTACGAGCAGTACTTC CASSLVRGSSYEQYF
TRBJ2-5 few TRBV21-1 NA TGTGCCAGCAGCAGTCAGGGGAAGCAAGAGACCCAGTACTTC CASSSQGKQETQYF
TRBJ2-3 few TRBV7-9 TRBD1 TGTGCCAGCAGCTTTTACACAGGGGGCGAGGCAGATACGCAGTATTTT CASSFYTGGEADTQYF
TRBJ2-1 NA TRBV5-1 TRBD2 TGCGCCGGCAGGACTAGCAATCTGTCGAAGGGGTTCTTC CAGRTSNLSKGFF
TRBJ2-7 many TRBV10-3 TRBD2 TGTGCCATCAGTGACGCGGCTAGCGGGGGCTACGAGCAGTACTTC CAISDAASGGYEQYF
TRBJ2-1 once TRBV10-2 NA TGCGCCAGCAGTGAGGGGGCGGTGTTGATCAATGAGCAGTTCTTC CASSEGAVLINEQFF
TRBJ1-4 few TRBV6-6 TRBD1 TGTGCCAGCAGACCCCAGGGGGCTGGTGAAAAACTGTTTTTT CASRPQGAGEKLFF
TRBJ2-2 few TRBV6-2/TRBV6-3 NA TGTGCCAGCAGTTACTCTATCGGTTGGGGGAGCCTTAACACCGGGGAGCTGTTTTTT CASSYSIGWGSLNTGELFF
TRBJ1-5 NA TRBV7-8 NA TGTGCCAGCAGCCCACTGGGGGGTAGCAATCAGCCCCAGCATTTT CASSPLGGSNQPQHF
TRBJ2-1 NA TRBV6-4 TRBD2 TGTGCCAGCAGTGAAGAGACTAGCGAATACAATGAGCAGTTCTTC CASSEETSEYNEQFF
TRBJ2-7 many TRBV6-5 NA TGTGCCAGCAGTCTAGACCAGGCCGGGGGATACTACGAGCAGTACTTC CASSLDQAGGYYEQYF
TRBJ2-4 few TRBV5-6 NA TGTGCCAGCAGCTTGACCCAGCTTACCAAAAACATTCAGTACTTC CASSLTQLTKNIQYF
TRBJ1-5 NA TRBV18 NA TGTGCCAGCTCATCTTCTAGGGGGGGGGTGCCTCAGCCCCAGCATTTT CASSSSRGGVPQPQHF
TRBJ2-1 many TRBV7-6 NA TGTGCCAGCAGCCCCCCCGACAGGCATGAGCAGTTCTTC CASSPPDRHEQFF
TRBJ2-1 NA TRBV2 NA TGTGCCAGCAGCACGCCAAGGTCCAGGGGGCGGGGGGCCTACAATGAGCAGTTCTTC CASSTPRSRGRGAYNEQFF
TRBJ1-5 NA TRBV12-3/TRBV12-4 NA TGTGCCAGCAGTTTAGGGGTCAGCTATAGCAATCAGCCCCAGCATTTT CASSLGVSYSNQPQHF
TRBJ2-5 few TRBV4-1 NA TGCGCCAGCAGCCAAGTGGGTGGGGGGGCGCTCCAAGAGACCCAGTACTTC CASSQVGGGALQETQYF
TRBJ1-2 NA TRBV7-9 NA TGTGCCAGCAGCGTAGATATCTCCGGCTATGGAGGCTACACCTTC CASSVDISGYGGYTF
TRBJ2-5 many TRBV7-3 TRBD2 TGTGCCAGCAGCTTAAACCCCGTCGGGGCGGGGGGCGGCCAAGAGACCCAGTACTTC CASSLNPVGAGGGQETQYF
TRBJ2-7 many TRBV27 TRBD2 TGTGCCAGCGCTGGCGGGGGTTTCTACGAGCAGTACTTC CASAGGGFYEQYF
TRBJ1-1 NA TRBV9 NA TGTGCCAGCGGCCCTGGGACACCGAACACTGAAGCTTTCTTT CASGPGTPNTEAFF
TRBJ2-7 many TRBV20-1 TRBD1 TGCAGTGCTAGAGGGGCAGGGGGCGGCGAGCAGTACTTC CSARGAGGGEQYF
TRBJ1-5 few TRBV28 TRBD1 TGTGCCAGCAGTCCACAGGGGGGGGGACAGCCCCAGCATTTT CASSPQGGGQPQHF
TRBJ2-3 many TRBV4-3 NA TGCGCCAGCAGCCAAGGGAGAGGGTCAGATACGCAGTATTTT CASSQGRGSDTQYF
TRBJ2-7 many TRBV28 NA TGTGCCAGCAGTTTATCCTTTCTTGGGGAGCAGTACTTC CASSLSFLGEQYF
TRBJ2-5 few TRBV6-2/TRBV6-3 NA TGTGCCAGCAGTTACATGGGGTTCCAAGAGACCCAGTACTTC CASSYMGFQETQYF
TRBJ2-3 few TRBV20-1 NA TGCAGCGCCACCTCCCCGGGGTCCTCAGGACATACAGATACGCAGTATTTT CSATSPGSSGHTDTQYF